Below, 13 T cell receptor beta chains from the same sample are listed, as sequenced in a study of long-term antiretroviral therapy in people with HIV. The assay used was immunoSEQ (version v3.0), run at survey level. The assay was immunoSEQ multiplex PCR, and TCRdb's table has in-frame clones only and misses some. The table lists tens of thousands of clones, roughly 90% of them singletons. The specimen comprised unsorted PBMCs, sampled just over 5 years after starting antiretroviral therapy. The receptors were sampled from a woman aged 40 to 50 with HIV.

This chain uses TRBV27 with TRBJ2-3, with 7 positions matching TRBD1. Trimming cost V 0 bases and J 2 bases; bases outside gene matches: 5. CDR3 size: 16 residues. Per germline, CDR1 MNHEY and CDR2 SMNVEV (reference sequence). This CDR3 reads CASSLSLGGDTDTQYF. CDR3 sequence (DNA): TGTGCCAGCAGTTTATCGCTAGGGGGCGACACAGATACGCAGTATTTT.

The chain combines TRBV10-3 with TRBJ2-5; TRBD1 agrees at 8 bases. The germline CDR1 and CDR2 sequences are ENHRY and SYGVKD. The CDR3 consists of 12 residues. V trimming: 5 bases; J trimming: 6 bases; junction bases outside the gene matches: 2. Here the CDR3 reads CAISTGGKTQYF. CDR3 DNA: TGTGCCATCAGTACAGGGGGAAAGACCCAGTACTTC.

This clone was seen more than once but under ten times. The chain carries TRBV5-1 and TRBJ2-7; TRBD1 matches 8 bases. Germline CDR1 reads SGHRS; CDR2 reads YFSETQ. J was trimmed by 0 bases and V by 8 bases; bases with no gene match: 4. CDR3 length: 13 amino acids. The CDR3 region is CASGQGPSYEQYF. CDR3 nucleotides: TGCGCCAGTGGACAGGGTCCCTCCTACGAGCAGTACTTC.

The genes are TRBV10-3 and TRBJ2-1, with 7 nucleotides matching TRBD2. The V gene's germline CDR1 is ENHRY and CDR2 SYGVKD. V was clipped by 2 bases and J by 9 bases; unmatched bases: 16. The CDR3 extends over 17 amino acids. The CDR3 nucleotides read TGTGCCATCAGTGAGGCCCAGCGGGGTCCCTTCGACAGTGAGCAGTTCTTC. Translation gives CAISEAQRGPFDSEQFF.

This rearrangement joins TRBV5-1 to TRBJ1-5, with TRBD1 matching 7 bases. This CDR3 has 13 residues. Germline-derived CDR1 and CDR2 are SGHRS and YFSETQ. The ends lost 1 base at V and 9 bases at J; junction bases unmatched: 4. CDR3 sequence: CASSLTGVGPQHF. DNA of the CDR3: TGCGCCAGCAGCTTGACAGGGGTAGGGCCCCAGCATTTT. Supplemented by reference TRBV5-1 and TRBJ1-5, the full variable domain reads KAGVTQTPRYLIKTRGQQVTLSCSPISGHRSVSWYQQTPGQGLQFLFEYFSETQRNKGNFPGRFSGRQFSNSRSEMNVSTLELGDSALYLCASSLTGVGPQHFGDGTRLSIL.

CDR3 bases: TGCGCCAGCAGTGCGTCTAGCGGGAGGGGAGAAGAGACCCAGTACTTC. This sequence encodes CASSASSGRGEETQYF. The chain employs TRBV10-2 and TRBJ2-5, with TRBD2 matching 12 bases. Per germline, CDR1 WSHSY and CDR2 SAAADI. CDR3 length equals 16 residues. J was trimmed by 3 bases and V by 4 bases; bases with no gene match: 6.

The chain links TRBV2 to TRBJ2-1; a possible D gene is TRBD1 (6 bases). Germline V gene data show CDR1 as SNHLY and CDR2 as FYNNEI. Trimming removed 4 bases from V and 8 bases from J, with 15 bases in between. The CDR3 length is 14 residues. The CDR3 spells CASSVFLRGDEQFF. In DNA, the CDR3 is TGTGCCAGCAGTGTATTCCTCAGGGGTGATGAGCAGTTCTTC.

The rearrangement joins TRBV29-1 to TRBJ2-7; D gene uncertain. CDR3 size: 12 residues. The V end was cut by 1 base, the J end by 0 bases, with 4 bases between. CDR1 is SQVTM and CDR2 is ANQGSEA in the germline V gene. The chain's CDR3 is CSVEGSSYEQYF. CDR3 nucleotide sequence: TGCAGCGTTGAAGGCAGCTCCTACGAGCAGTACTTC.

This chain connects TRBV7-8 to TRBJ1-3; D remains unclear. Germline lookup yields CDR1 SGHVS and CDR2 FQNEAQ. With 3 bases removed from V and 0 bases from J, the gap between germline ends came to 9 bases. This CDR3 region has 15 residues. CDR3 loop: CASSFPYSSGNTIYF. The CDR3 region has the DNA TGTGCCAGCAGCTTCCCATATTCCTCTGGAAACACCATATATTTT.

The chain combines TRBV6-5 with TRBJ1-1; D is unclear. V was pared by 8 bases and J by 0 bases, with 7 bases between. The germline V gene encodes CDR1 MNHEY and CDR2 SVGAGI. The CDR3 is 12 amino acids. The CDR3 bases are TGTGCCAGCGGGGATGTGAACACTGAAGCTTTCTTT. This codes for CASGDVNTEAFF.

This chain connects TRBV6-6 to TRBJ1-1; D not resolved. Trimming took 3 bases from V and 1 from J, leaving 6 bases between them. This CDR3 comprises 13 residues. From germline, CDR1 is MNHNY and CDR2 SVGAGI (reference sequence). CDR3 in DNA: TGTGCCAGCAGTTATGAGGGGAACACTGAAGCTTTCTTT. Residues: CASSYEGNTEAFF.

The chain employs TRBV2 and TRBJ2-7; unclear D gene. The CDR3 has 14 residues. Trimming pared 2 bases from V and 0 bases from J, leaving 8 bases between. Per the germline V gene, CDR1 is SNHLY and CDR2 is FYNNEI. CDR3 in DNA: TGTGCCAGCAGTGAAAGGGTCAGCTCCTACGAGCAGTACTTC. Translating gives CASSERVSSYEQYF.

The chain couples TRBV11-2 to TRBJ1-6; D unresolved. The CDR3 is 14 residues long. Germline V gene lookup returns CDR1 SGHAT and CDR2 FQNNGV. With 4 bases removed from V and 7 bases from J, the gap between germline ends came to 11 bases. The CDR3 DNA reads TGTGCCAGCAGCTCCGGACTGTCCAATTCACCCCTCCACTTT. This codes for CASSSGLSNSPLHF.